The T cell receptor beta chain under discussion was sequenced for a study of blood T cell repertoires in COVID-19. As for the study in general: The samples span acute and convalescent COVID-19 from the United States, Italy and Spain. The analysed material was cDNA or gDNA that came from T cells, B-cell-depleted T cells, or PBMCs.

Produced via immunoSEQ multiplex PCR; TCRdb's table is partial and in-frame only. The repertoire holds about 100,000 clones, with approximately 85% as singletons. Trimming took 4 bases from V and 2 from J; bases not matched to a gene: 8. The germline V gene encodes CDR1 SGHAT and CDR2 FQNNGV. CDR3 length equals 17 residues. Sequenced input: peripheral blood. This clonotype originated in a woman aged 55-75 years with acute or convalescent COVID-19. The rearrangement joins TRBV11-2 to TRBJ2-1, with 10 bases that match TRBD2. CDR3 DNA: TGTGCCAGCAGCTCCCTAGCGGGAGAATTGACCTACAATGAGCAGTTCTTC. Encoded protein: CASSSLAGELTYNEQFF. Using reference TRBV11-2 and TRBJ2-1 for the parts outside the CDR3, the full variable domain is EAGVAQSPRYKIIEKRQSVAFWCNPISGHATLYWYQQILGQGPKLLIQFQNNGVVDDSQLPKDRFSAERLKGVDSTLKIQPAKLEDSAVYLCASSSLAGELTYNEQFFGPGTRLTVL.